A single sample gave rise to the 11 T cell receptor beta chains below, sequenced in a study of T-cell reconstitution after alpha-beta-depleted transplantation in children. Preparing the TCRbeta library involved the use of unique molecular identifiers. MiXCR, run by TCRdb on the PCR reads, gives a single entry per CDR3 protein. The table lists around 94,000 distinct CDR3 sequences, 6% to 9% of them singletons. This specimen consisted of PBMCs, obtained before TCRalphabeta/CD19-depleted stem cell transplant. The receptor source for this set is a boy aged 2 to 9 with acute lymphoblastic leukemia, due to receive a stem cell transplant.

The rearrangement uses TRBV5-1 and TRBJ1-1, with D perhaps TRBD1 (5 bases). Germline lookup yields CDR1 SGHRS and CDR2 YFSETQ. With 0 bases removed from V and 11 bases from J, the gap between germline ends came to 14 bases. The CDR3 consists of 13 residues. For the CDR3, the DNA is TGCGCCAGCAGCTTGGCCGGGGGGGACGGGGCTTTCTTT. It translates to CASSLAGGDGAFF.

This clonotype has at least ten counts. The chain recombines TRBV5-1 with TRBJ2-5; TRBD2 agrees at 8 bases. This CDR3 contains 14 residues. The germline gives CDR1 SGHRS, CDR2 YFSETQ. Germline trimming cut 0 bases from V and 5 bases from J; bases unmatched to any gene: 3. CDR3: CASSLGIAGETQYF. The CDR3 nucleotides are TGCGCCAGCAGCTTGGGGATAGCGGGGGAGACCCAGTACTTC.

This clonotype was counted at least ten times. The rearrangement links TRBV20-1 to TRBJ1-2; D may be TRBD1 (6 bases). The V gene lost 5 bases and the J gene lost 4 bases, with 11 bases spanning the gap. CDR3 length: 12 amino acids. Germline loops: CDR1 DFQATT, CDR2 SNEGSKA (reference sequence). CDR3 region: CSADRDTYGYTF. Written as DNA, the CDR3 is TGCAGTGCTGATCGGGACACCTATGGCTACACCTTC.

This clonotype was counted between two and nine times. V gene TRBV20-1 combines with J gene TRBJ1-5, with D possibly TRBD1 on 5 matching bases. Germline CDR1 and CDR2: DFQATT and SNEGSKA (reference sequence). CDR3 length: 18 residues. V lost 0 bases to trimming and J lost 5 bases, with 23 bases between them. The CDR3 is CSARDRTPGPLAYQPQHF. The CDR3 DNA reads as TGCAGTGCTAGAGATAGGACCCCGGGACCGCTTGCTTATCAGCCCCAGCATTTT.

The chain uses TRBV7-2 and TRBJ2-3, with D perhaps assigned TRBD1 or TRBD2 (6 bases each). This CDR3 comprises 15 residues. In germline, CDR1 is SGHTA, CDR2 FQGNSA. V was cut by 5 bases and J by 4 bases, with 16 bases left in between. The CDR3 DNA follows: TGTGCCAGCAGCCGGCTCGGGGGCGGATCAGATACGCAGTATTTT. It codes for CASSRLGGGSDTQYF.

The chain links TRBV29-1 to TRBJ2-7; 14 positions agree with TRBD2. Losses at the gene ends were 4 bases for V and 1 base for J; bases not matched to a gene: 6. CDR3 length equals 16 residues. CDR1 is SQVTM, CDR2 ANQGSEA, per germline. The CDR3 DNA reads as TGCAGCGTTGGGGGACTAGCGGGGGAAAGATCCTACGAGCAGTACTTC. The encoded protein is CSVGGLAGERSYEQYF.

This clonotype was observed a few times. V is TRBV6-5 and J is TRBJ1-2; the D is unclear. Between the trimmed V and J ends, which lost 2 bases and 0 bases, there was a span of 10 bases. Germline CDR1 MNHEY, CDR2 SVGAGI. The CDR3 totals 15 residues. The CDR3 sequence: CASSYGLGSNYGYTF. CDR3 nucleotides: TGTGCCAGCAGTTACGGTCTGGGCTCTAACTATGGCTACACCTTC.

This clonotype was counted only a few times. The chain combines TRBV12-3 or TRBV12-4 with TRBJ2-1, with TRBD1 matching over 8 bases. Unmatched junction bases numbered 11, after V lost 6 bases and J lost 4 bases. The CDR3 covers 16 residues. CDR3 DNA: TGTGCCAGCAGCACCACCGGACAGGGTGTATACAATGAGCAGTTCTTC. As protein: CASSTTGQGVYNEQFF.

This clonotype was seen a few times. The chain uses TRBV15 and TRBJ1-6; possible D gene TRBD1, 5 bases. Germline assignment: CDR1 LNHNV and CDR2 YYDKDF (reference sequence). The germline V and J ends were trimmed by 0 bases and 10 bases, with 10 bases remaining between them. This CDR3 is built from 14 residues. The chain's CDR3 is CATSREGTRSPLHF. The CDR3 nucleotides are TGTGCCACCAGCAGAGAGGGGACGAGATCACCCCTCCACTTT.

The V and J genes are TRBV5-1 and TRBJ1-1; perhaps TRBD1 as D (5 bases). Germline-derived CDR1 and CDR2 are SGHRS and YFSETQ. The CDR3 is 15 amino acids. The V end was cut by 4 bases, the J end by 1 base, with 14 bases between. The CDR3 sequence is CASSPRVGTNTEAFF. The CDR3 DNA follows: TGCGCCAGCAGCCCCAGGGTGGGTACGAACACTGAAGCTTTCTTT. Full variable domain (outside the CDR3, taken from reference TRBV5-1 and TRBJ1-1): KAGVTQTPRYLIKTRGQQVTLSCSPISGHRSVSWYQQTPGQGLQFLFEYFSETQRNKGNFPGRFSGRQFSNSRSEMNVSTLELGDSALYLCASSPRVGTNTEAFFGQGTRLTVV.

This clonotype came up many times. The chain links TRBV20-1 to TRBJ2-5; D not resolved. Per germline, CDR1 DFQATT and CDR2 SNEGSKA (reference sequence). The germline V and J ends were trimmed by 3 bases and 1 base, with 9 bases remaining between them. The CDR3 is 13 amino acids. The chain's CDR3 is CSARTATQETQYF. DNA of the CDR3: TGCAGTGCTAGGACTGCTACCCAAGAGACCCAGTACTTC.